The 26 T cell receptor beta chains below all came from one sample that was sequenced in a study of long-term antiretroviral therapy in people with HIV. Run at survey level, the immunoSEQ assay was version v3.0. The data were produced by immunoSEQ multiplex PCR, yet TCRdb's version contains in-frame clones alone and is incomplete. The table lists roughly 20,000 clones, just over 90% of them singletons. This material consisted of unsorted PBMCs, taken 4.4 years before starting antiretroviral therapy. These receptors all stem from a woman in her thirties with HIV.

This sequence joins TRBV2 and TRBJ2-3, with a weak D call TRBD1 (5 bases). The length of the CDR3 is 13 residues. Germline CDR1 is SNHLY and CDR2 is FYNNEI. V shed 3 bases and J shed 9 bases, with 13 bases lying between them. CDR3 residues: CASSDQGRKTQYF. CDR3 coding DNA: TGTGCCAGCAGTGATCAGGGTCGCAAGACGCAGTATTTT.

This chain links TRBV9 with TRBJ2-2; no definite D call. Trimming took off 4 bases at V and 0 bases at J, with 7 bases between the two ends. CDR1 is SGDLS and CDR2 is YYNGEE in the germline V gene. The CDR3 has 14 residues. The CDR3 DNA reads as TGTGCCAGCAGCTTAACAGCGAACACCGGGGAGCTGTTTTTT. It codes for CASSLTANTGELFF.

V is TRBV27 and J is TRBJ2-4; 7 nucleotides agree with TRBD1. Trimming took 4 bases from V and 1 from J; bases not matched to a gene: 7. Germline loops: CDR1 MNHEY, CDR2 SMNVEV (reference sequence). The CDR3 covers 16 residues. CDR3 in amino acids: CASSSSLQGAKNIQYF. In nucleotides, the CDR3 is TGTGCCAGCAGTTCCTCTCTACAGGGGGCCAAAAACATTCAGTACTTC.

The gene calls are TRBV10-3 and TRBJ2-7, with 8 bases aligning to TRBD2. Losses at the gene ends were 5 bases for V and 2 bases for J; bases not matched to a gene: 5. The V gene's germline CDR1 is ENHRY and CDR2 SYGVKD. The CDR3 contains 14 residues. The CDR3 reads CAISPGGGPYEQYF. CDR3 in DNA: TGTGCCATCAGTCCCGGCGGGGGGCCCTACGAGCAGTACTTC.

The chain employs TRBV5-1 and TRBJ2-2; D possibly matches TRBD1 or TRBD2 (5 bases each). The germline V gene encodes CDR1 SGHRS and CDR2 YFSETQ. The CDR3 loop spans 18 amino acids. The V and J ends lost 3 bases and 8 bases respectively, with 26 bases between them. The CDR3 DNA is TGCGCCAGCAGCTGGTGGTATCGGGACGGAAGAAAAACGGGGGAGCTGTTTTTT. This codes for CASSWWYRDGRKTGELFF.

This chain uses TRBV30 with TRBJ2-2; possibly TRBD2 for D (6 bases). Trimming left V 4 bases short and J 3 bases short, with 21 bases between. Germline CDR1 GTSNPN, CDR2 SVGIG (reference sequence). This CDR3 has 17 amino acids. The CDR3 DNA reads TGTGCCTGGACGGGGGAGTTAGGGCCAGGTTACACCGGGGAGCTGTTTTTT. Protein: CAWTGELGPGYTGELFF.

This clone has only one observation. This chain uses TRBV5-1 with TRBJ1-3; a possible D gene is TRBD1 (5 bases). This CDR3 region has 14 residues. V was pared by 0 bases and J by 4 bases, with 8 bases between. Germline CDR1 reads SGHRS; CDR2 reads YFSETQ. CDR3 sequence: CASSLGQGGNTIYF. CDR3 DNA sequence: TGCGCCAGCAGCTTGGGGCAGGGAGGAAACACCATATATTTT.

The rearrangement joins TRBV7-2 to TRBJ2-7, with D perhaps assigned TRBD1 or TRBD2 (5 bases each). From germline, CDR1 is SGHTA and CDR2 FQGNSA. The CDR3 is 18 residues long. V lost 5 bases, J lost 6 bases, and 29 bases lay in between. The DNA for the CDR3 is TGTGCCAGCAGCCTTTCCACGCCGGGACCCGCACCCGCTCTCGAGCAGTACTTC. The encoded protein is CASSLSTPGPAPALEQYF.

The chain recombines TRBV7-2 with TRBJ2-5, with 9 bases that match TRBD1. Trimming removed 6 bases from V and 5 bases from J; junction bases left unmatched: 10. There are 15 residues in the CDR3. CDR1 and CDR2 from the germline V gene are SGHTA and FQGNSA. The CDR3 here is CASSKDRGMDETQYF. The CDR3 region has the DNA TGTGCCAGCAGTAAGGACAGGGGAATGGATGAGACCCAGTACTTC.

In its sample, this clone was seen once. The CDR3 sequence: CASSQDRGTQETQYF. DNA of the CDR3: TGCGCCAGCAGCCAAGATCGAGGGACGCAAGAGACCCAGTACTTC. This sequence joins TRBV4-1 and TRBJ2-5, with D tentatively TRBD1 or TRBD2 (5 bases each). The V gene lost 0 bases and the J gene lost 2 bases, with 10 bases spanning the gap. CDR3 length: 15 residues. Germline CDR1 MGHRA, CDR2 YSYEKL.

V and J are TRBV7-2 and TRBJ1-1, with D hard to call. Trimming pared 2 bases from V and 1 base from J, leaving 11 bases between. This CDR3 region has 15 residues. The germline V gene encodes CDR1 SGHTA and CDR2 FQGNSA. CDR3 protein: CASSLSRARNTEAFF. The CDR3 DNA reads TGTGCCAGCAGCTTATCCAGAGCTAGGAACACTGAAGCTTTCTTT.

The rearrangement links TRBV5-5 to TRBJ1-2, with 10 bases fitting TRBD1. Trimming removed 4 bases from V and 5 bases from J; junction bases left unmatched: 8. CDR3 length: 15 amino acids. Germline V gene data show CDR1 as SGHKS and CDR2 as YYEKEE (reference sequence). The CDR3: CASSGRQGADYGYTF. The CDR3 DNA follows: TGTGCCAGCAGCGGGAGACAGGGGGCGGATTATGGCTACACCTTC.

This sequence joins TRBV7-7 and TRBJ2-3, with D hard to call. CDR1 and CDR2 from the germline V gene are SSHAT and FNYEAQ (reference sequence). The V gene lost 11 bases and the J gene lost 0 bases, with 12 bases spanning the gap. The CDR3 runs to 13 residues. The CDR3 DNA reads as TGTGCCCCTGTGTTTCCAAGCACAGATACGCAGTATTTT. Its protein is CAPVFPSTDTQYF.

This chain uses TRBV5-1 with TRBJ1-4, with 12 bases matching TRBD1. Germline assignment: CDR1 SGHRS and CDR2 YFSETQ. Unmatched junction bases numbered 12, after V lost 5 bases and J lost 7 bases. CDR3 length equals 17 residues. CDR3 residues: CASSSGTGGVHSEKLFF. CDR3 in DNA: TGCGCCAGCAGTTCCGGGACAGGGGGCGTTCATTCTGAAAAACTGTTTTTT.

The chain is built from TRBV7-3 and TRBJ1-3; D unresolved. The V gene's germline CDR1 is SGHTA and CDR2 FQGTGA. V shed 2 bases and J shed 0 bases, with 8 bases lying between them. This CDR3 spans 15 amino acids. The CDR3 loop is CASSLWVSSGNTIYF. In DNA form, the CDR3 reads TGTGCCAGCAGCTTATGGGTCAGCTCTGGAAACACCATATATTTT.

This sequence joins TRBV27 and TRBJ1-3, with unresolved D. Trimming stripped 5 bases from V and 0 bases from J, with 20 bases between. CDR1 and CDR2 from the germline V gene are MNHEY and SMNVEV (reference sequence). The CDR3 extends over 18 amino acids. CDR3 region: CASSNKPVQLSSGNTIYF. The CDR3 nucleotides are TGTGCCAGCAGTAACAAACCGGTCCAGCTGAGCTCTGGAAACACCATATATTTT.

The chain recombines TRBV18 with TRBJ2-1; tentative D call: TRBD1 (5 bases). Trimming left V 6 bases short and J 5 bases short, with 14 bases between. Germline V lookup: CDR1 KGHSH, CDR2 LQKENI. The CDR3 consists of 14 residues. CDR3 protein: CASSRQTTNNEQFF. The CDR3 DNA reads as TGTGCCAGCTCTAGACAGACCACCAACAATGAGCAGTTCTTC. The full variable domain, its missing parts supplied by reference TRBV18 and TRBJ2-1, is NAGVMQNPRHLVRRRGQEARLRCSPMKGHSHVYWYRQLPEEGLKFMVYLQKENIIDESGMPKERFSAEFPKEGPSILRIQQVVRGDSAAYFCASSRQTTNNEQFFGPGTRLTVL.

The CDR3 DNA reads as TGTGCCAGCAGCTTAGTGGGCAGATTGAATGAAAAACTGTTTTTT. Amino acids: CASSLVGRLNEKLFF. This chain links TRBV7-2 with TRBJ1-4; no clear D gene. Germline V CDR1 and CDR2: SGHTA, FQGNSA. The V end lost 1 base, the J end lost 5 bases, and 11 bases lay between the germline ends. The CDR3 spans 15 residues.

The rearrangement joins TRBV11-2 to TRBJ2-2; D is uncertain. Germline CDR1 SGHAT, CDR2 FQNNGV. The CDR3 has 13 residues. V lost 5 bases, J lost 8 bases, and 12 bases lay in between. CDR3 bases: TGTGCCAGCAGCCTGGCCTTGTATGGGGAGCTGTTTTTT. Encoded protein: CASSLALYGELFF.

The V call is TRBV18, the J call TRBJ2-6; the match to TRBD1 covers 8 bases. Germline V lookup: CDR1 KGHSH, CDR2 LQKENI. The CDR3 extends over 18 amino acids. V lost 0 bases and J lost 0; bases outside the gene matches: 4. The CDR3 loop is CASSPPGQGSSGANVLTF. DNA for the CDR3: TGTGCCAGCTCACCACCAGGACAGGGTTCCTCTGGGGCCAACGTCCTGACTTTC.

The gene calls are TRBV30 and TRBJ1-4; TRBD1 is a possible D gene (5 bases). This CDR3 has 16 amino acids. Germline values: CDR1 GTSNPN, CDR2 SVGIG (reference sequence). The V gene lost 1 base and the J gene lost 5 bases, with 17 bases spanning the gap. The CDR3 sequence is CAWSASRTEGNEKLFF. In nucleotides, the CDR3 is TGTGCCTGGAGTGCGTCCCGCACCGAGGGGAATGAAAAACTGTTTTTT.

This chain connects TRBV7-9 to TRBJ1-6; D is uncertain. Germline CDR1 is SEHNR and CDR2 is FQNEAQ (reference sequence). Trimming removed 6 bases at V and 5 bases at J, with 8 bases between. CDR3 size: 13 residues. CDR3 residues: CASRKGNNSPLHF. In DNA, the CDR3 is TGTGCCAGCAGGAAAGGGAATAATTCACCCCTCCACTTT.

A single count supports this clone. This chain's CDR3 is CASRLRLAGYNEQFF. The CDR3 bases are TGTGCCAGCAGGCTGAGGTTAGCGGGATACAATGAGCAGTTCTTC. V usage is TRBV6-6 and J usage is TRBJ2-1; TRBD2 matches at 8 bases. The CDR3 extends over 15 amino acids. Germline-derived CDR1 and CDR2 are MNHNY and SVGAGI (reference sequence). The V gene end was trimmed by 6 bases and the J gene end by 4 bases; junction bases not matched to a gene: 8.

J is TRBJ1-2 and V is TRBV6-5; D unclear. This CDR3 is 13 amino acids long. Germline V CDR1 and CDR2: MNHEY, SVGAGI. The germline V and J ends were trimmed by 6 bases and 4 bases, with 12 bases remaining between them. The CDR3 nucleotides are TGTGCCAGCAGGAAGGACCATTCCTATGGCTACACCTTC. It specifies CASRKDHSYGYTF.

The V call is TRBV9, the J call TRBJ2-1; TRBD2 matches 10 bases. The germline gives CDR1 SGDLS, CDR2 YYNGEE. The junction had 7 bases not matched to a gene; V was cut back by 7 bases and J by 0 bases. There are 16 residues in the CDR3. CDR3 amino acids: CASGLAEVGSYNEQFF. The CDR3 DNA reads TGTGCCAGCGGACTAGCGGAGGTTGGCTCCTACAATGAGCAGTTCTTC.

J is TRBJ1-5 and V is TRBV19; 8 bases align to TRBD1. The CDR3 is 14 amino acids. The trim removed 5 bases at V and 2 bases at J, leaving 2 bases unmatched. CDR1 is LNHDA, CDR2 SQIVND, per germline (reference sequence). Written as DNA, the CDR3 is TGTGCCAGTAGTCAGGGGGCTCGCAATCAGCCCCAGCATTTT. As protein: CASSQGARNQPQHF.